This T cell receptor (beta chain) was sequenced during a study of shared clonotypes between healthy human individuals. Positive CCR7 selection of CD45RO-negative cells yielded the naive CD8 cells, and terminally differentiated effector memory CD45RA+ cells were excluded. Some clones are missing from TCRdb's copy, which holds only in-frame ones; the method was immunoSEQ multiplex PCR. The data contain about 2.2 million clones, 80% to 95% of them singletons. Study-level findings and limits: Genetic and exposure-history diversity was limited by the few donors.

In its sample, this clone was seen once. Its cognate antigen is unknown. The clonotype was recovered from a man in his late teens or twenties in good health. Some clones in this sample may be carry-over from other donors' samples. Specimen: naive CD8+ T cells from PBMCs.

The CDR3 coding sequence is TGTGCCGCCACCGACACCGGGACCGGGACCTACGAGCAGTACTTC. Its protein is CAATDTGTGTYEQYF. The chain uses TRBV10-3 and TRBJ2-7; D is perhaps TRBD1 or TRBD2 (5 bases each). This CDR3 spans 15 amino acids. Per the germline V gene, CDR1 is ENHRY and CDR2 is SYGVKD. V was pared by 11 bases and J by 2 bases, with 22 bases between.